A selection of T cell receptor beta chains follows, all from one sample in a study of T cell changes during pregnancy in multiple sclerosis. TCRdb keeps only in-frame clones here, not all; method: immunoSEQ multiplex PCR. The sample includes under 55,000 clones, approximately 92% of them seen just once. This sample comprised CD4+ T cells from peripheral blood mononuclear cells, obtained in the third trimester of pregnancy. These TCRs come from a female donor with multiple sclerosis, enrolled in a pregnancy study. CDR3s include the opening cysteine and the closing phenylalanine or tryptophan. D genes are given only for firm matches. Size values are once, few and many counts, or a class for expanded clones, and some rows have none.

V	D	J	size	CDR3	DNA
TRBV7-3	TRBD1	TRBJ2-3	NA	CASSLMWGGTGGSDTQYF	TGTGCCAGCAGCTTAATGTGGGGAGGGACAGGGGGATCAGATACGCAGTATTTT
TRBV11-2	NA	TRBJ2-2	once	CASSLVGHGELFF	TGTGCCAGCAGCTTAGTGGGCCACGGGGAGCTGTTTTTT
TRBV11-3	NA	TRBJ1-1	NA	CASSLDIRAEAFF	TGTGCCAGCAGCTTAGATATCAGGGCTGAAGCTTTCTTT
TRBV10-3	NA	TRBJ1-5	NA	CAISEIVIDQPQHF	TGTGCCATCAGTGAAATAGTGATTGATCAGCCCCAGCATTTT
TRBV9	NA	TRBJ2-1	NA	CASSVADEQFF	TGTGCCAGCAGCGTAGCTGATGAGCAGTTCTTC
TRBV11-2	NA	TRBJ2-7	once	CASSLDRQGSTYEQYF	TGTGCCAGCAGCTTAGATAGGCAGGGGTCGACCTACGAGCAGTACTTC
TRBV5-6	TRBD1	TRBJ1-2	NA	CASSLEQGIYGYTF	TGTGCCAGCAGCTTGGAACAGGGGATATATGGCTACACCTTC
TRBV30	NA	TRBJ1-2	NA	CAWSATGLAGYTF	TGTGCCTGGAGTGCCACAGGGTTGGCTGGCTACACCTTC
TRBV4-3	TRBD2	TRBJ2-3	NA	CASSQVSGGARSDTQYF	TGCGCCAGCAGCCAAGTTAGCGGGGGGGCCAGGTCAGATACGCAGTATTTT
TRBV29-1	TRBD1	TRBJ2-5	NA	CSVLKGPRGKETQYF	TGCAGCGTTTTAAAGGGGCCCAGGGGGAAAGAGACCCAGTACTTC
TRBV16	TRBD1	TRBJ1-6	NA	CASSQAGTGGSPLHF	TGTGCCAGCAGCCAGGCCGGGACAGGTGGTTCACCCCTCCACTTT
TRBV2	TRBD1	TRBJ2-6	once	CASSANRGITGANVLTF	TGTGCCAGCAGTGCTAACAGGGGGATAACTGGGGCCAACGTCCTGACTTTC
TRBV27	TRBD1	TRBJ1-2	medium-sized	CASSKTGQGRRGYTF	TGTGCCAGCAGCAAAACGGGACAGGGGAGACGAGGCTACACCTTC
TRBV7-2	NA	TRBJ1-1	NA	CASSLVRVNTEAFF	TGTGCCAGCAGCTTAGTTCGAGTGAACACTGAAGCTTTCTTT
TRBV5-8	TRBD1	TRBJ2-5	NA	CASSKWTGQETQYF	TGTGCCAGCAGCAAGTGGACAGGCCAAGAGACCCAGTACTTC
TRBV7-2	NA	TRBJ2-7	NA	CASSLEGVPFSYEQYF	TGTGCCAGCAGCTTAGAAGGAGTCCCCTTCTCCTACGAGCAGTACTTC